Shown below are 16 T cell receptor beta chains from a single sample sequenced in a study of graft-versus-host responses after intestinal transplantation. TCRdb's copy holds only in-frame clones and misses some; the assay was immunoSEQ multiplex PCR. The sample includes around 20,000 clones, roughly 89% of them seen just once. Material: PBMCs, obtained about 62 days after intestinal transplantation. The source of these receptors is a human patient who received an intestinal transplant, so some T cells may come from the graft donor.

This sequence joins TRBV6-5 and TRBJ2-1, with 7 positions matching TRBD1. The germline V gene has CDR1 MNHEY and CDR2 SVGAGI. The ends lost 6 bases at V and 0 bases at J; junction bases unmatched: 5. The CDR3 has 15 amino acids. DNA for the CDR3: TGTGCCAGCAGAAGACAGGGTCCCTCCTACAATGAGCAGTTCTTC. Protein: CASRRQGPSYNEQFF.

The CDR3 DNA sequence: TGTGCCAGCAGCTTAGGAGGGCCAGAGACCCAGTACTTC. Its protein product is CASSLGGPETQYF. V usage is TRBV5-6 and J usage is TRBJ2-5, with D possibly being TRBD2 (6 bases). The CDR3 length is 13 residues. Germline V CDR1 and CDR2: SGHDT, YYEEEE. V was clipped by 2 bases and J by 4 bases, with 9 bases between them. Drawing the rest from reference TRBV5-6 and TRBJ2-5, the complete variable domain is DAGVTQSPTHLIKTRGQQVTLRCSPKSGHDTVSWYQQALGQGPQFIFQYYEEEERQRGNFPDRFSGHQFPNYSSELNVNALLLGDSALYLCASSLGGPETQYFGPGTRLLVL.

This clone appeared a single time. This chain uses TRBV27 with TRBJ2-7; weak D call: TRBD1 (6 bases). The CDR3 has 15 amino acids. Germline loops: CDR1 MNHEY, CDR2 SMNVEV (reference sequence). V was clipped by 5 bases and J by 2 bases, with 16 bases between them. The chain's CDR3 is CASSLFQGPTYEQYF. The CDR3 DNA sequence: TGTGCCAGCAGTCTGTTCCAGGGGCCTACCTACGAGCAGTACTTC.

The sample holds one count of this clone. The gene calls are TRBV7-2 and TRBJ2-5, with 13 bases aligning to TRBD2. CDR3 size: 16 residues. Germline V CDR1 and CDR2: SGHTA, FQGNSA. Trimming at V came to 2 bases and at J to 4 bases, leaving 4 bases not matched to a gene. CDR3 sequence: CASSLTSGGVLETQYF. CDR3 nucleotide sequence: TGTGCCAGCAGCTTAACTAGCGGGGGGGTCTTAGAGACCCAGTACTTC.

The rearrangement links TRBV27 to TRBJ1-6, with D possibly matching TRBD1 (5 bases). Germline V lookup: CDR1 MNHEY, CDR2 SMNVEV (reference sequence). CDR3 length: 12 residues. V lost 4 bases and J 10 bases, leaving 8 bases between the germline ends. CDR3: CASSSGNSPLHF. The CDR3 DNA follows: TGTGCCAGCAGTTCAGGGAACTCACCCCTCCACTTT.

The V gene is TRBV11-2, the J gene TRBJ2-3; D gene uncertain. The CDR3 has 11 residues. CDR1 is SGHAT, CDR2 FQNNGV, per germline. V was trimmed by 6 bases and J by 2 bases, leaving 3 bases between them. The CDR3 sequence is CASSFTDTQYF. The CDR3 bases are TGTGCCAGCAGTTTCACAGATACGCAGTATTTT.

The rearrangement links TRBV6-1 to TRBJ2-7; TRBD1 matches at 11 bases. V shed 2 bases and J 3 bases; nucleotides not matched to a gene: 6. There are 16 residues in the CDR3. The germline gives CDR1 MNHNS, CDR2 SASEGT. The CDR3 sequence: CASSESPGTGGYEQYF. The CDR3 coding sequence is TGTGCCAGCAGTGAATCCCCCGGGACAGGGGGCTACGAGCAGTACTTC.

This chain's CDR3 is CASSQDRVGADYGYTF. The CDR3 nucleotides read TGCGCCAGCAGCCAAGACAGGGTAGGGGCAGACTATGGCTACACCTTC. This chain links TRBV4-3 with TRBJ1-2; weak D call: TRBD1 (5 bases). Germline V CDR1 and CDR2: LGHNA, YSLEER. The CDR3 runs 16 residues. V was clipped by 0 bases and J by 3 bases, with 14 bases between them.

This clone was detected only once. This chain uses TRBV6-7 with TRBJ1-4; D not certain. TRBV6-7 is an ORF, and what it does is uncertain. V was shortened by 0 bases and J by 7 bases, with 6 bases between the two germline ends. The CDR3 spans 13 residues. CDR3 sequence reads: CASSYSSSEKLFF. DNA of the CDR3: TGTGCCAGCAGTTACTCGAGTAGTGAAAAACTGTTTTTT.

This clone has just one count. This chain links TRBV5-6 with TRBJ1-1; D is undetermined. V was pared by 0 bases and J by 7 bases, with 7 bases between. CDR1 is SGHDT and CDR2 is YYEEEE in the germline V gene. The CDR3 is 12 amino acids. CDR3 sequence (DNA): TGTGCCAGCAGCTTGGGCGATGGTGAAGCTTTCTTT. Translating it yields CASSLGDGEAFF.

This clone was counted a single time. This sequence joins TRBV11-2 and TRBJ2-7; D gene uncertain. Trimming took 6 bases from V and 2 from J, leaving 14 bases between them. The CDR3 runs 14 residues. Germline loops: CDR1 SGHAT, CDR2 FQNNGV. CDR3 sequence: CASSAPAETYEQYF. As DNA, the CDR3 is TGTGCCAGCAGTGCCCCGGCAGAGACCTACGAGCAGTACTTC.

This sequence joins TRBV6-1 and TRBJ2-6; D is perhaps TRBD1 or TRBD2 (6 bases each). The CDR3 length is 15 residues. The germline gives CDR1 MNHNS, CDR2 SASEGT. Trimming shortened V by 6 bases and J by 2 bases, and 11 bases separated the two germline ends. CDR3 sequence: CASRKEGAGANVLTF. The CDR3 region has the DNA TGTGCCAGCAGGAAGGAGGGGGCTGGGGCCAACGTCCTGACTTTC.

In its sample, this clone was seen a few times. The genes are TRBV4-3 and TRBJ1-5, with 7 bases matching TRBD1. The CDR3 extends over 16 amino acids. V gave up 1 base and J gave up 4 bases; unmatched junction bases: 7. CDR1 LGHNA and CDR2 YSLEER come from the germline V gene. CDR3 sequence: CASSQGTGFTNQPQHF. The DNA for the CDR3 is TGCGCCAGCAGCCAAGGGACAGGATTCACTAATCAGCCCCAGCATTTT.

The chain links TRBV11-2 to TRBJ2-2; D unresolved. CDR1 SGHAT and CDR2 FQNNGV come from the germline V gene. There are 16 residues in the CDR3. Trimming shortened V by 6 bases and J by 6 bases, and 20 bases separated the two germline ends. This CDR3 is CASSSEEPFFSGELFF. In nucleotides, the CDR3 is TGTGCCAGCAGTTCAGAGGAGCCTTTTTTCTCCGGGGAGCTGTTTTTT.

The CDR3 reads CAISASRGGVDTQYF. The CDR3 nucleotides are TGTGCCATCAGTGCGTCGCGGGGGGGCGTAGATACGCAGTATTTT. This chain links TRBV10-3 with TRBJ2-3, with TRBD2 matching 9 bases. Trimming at V came to 4 bases and at J to 5 bases, leaving 7 bases not matched to a gene. This CDR3 region has 15 residues. CDR1 is ENHRY, CDR2 SYGVKD, per germline.

The chain has TRBV5-6 and TRBJ2-5; D might be TRBD2 (7 bases). The DNA end favors TRBJ2-7, so the J call may be wrong. The germline V gene has CDR1 SGHDT and CDR2 YYEEEE. The CDR3 contains 15 residues. The CDR3 sequence: CASSFQGGGYYEQYF. For the CDR3, the DNA is TGTGCCAGCAGCTTCCAGGGAGGGGGGTACTACGAGCAGTACTTC.